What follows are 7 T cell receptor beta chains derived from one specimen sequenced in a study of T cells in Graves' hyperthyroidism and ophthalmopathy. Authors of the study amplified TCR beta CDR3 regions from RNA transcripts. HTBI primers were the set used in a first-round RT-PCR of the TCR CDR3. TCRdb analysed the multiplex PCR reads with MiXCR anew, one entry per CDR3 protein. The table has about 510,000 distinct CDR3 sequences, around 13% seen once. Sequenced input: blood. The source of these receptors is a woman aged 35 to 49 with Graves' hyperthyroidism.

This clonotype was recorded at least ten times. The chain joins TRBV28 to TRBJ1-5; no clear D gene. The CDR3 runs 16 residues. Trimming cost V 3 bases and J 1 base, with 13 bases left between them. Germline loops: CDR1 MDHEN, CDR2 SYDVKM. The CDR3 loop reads CASSFAWDTSNQPQHF. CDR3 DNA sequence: TGTGCCAGCAGTTTCGCTTGGGATACAAGCAATCAGCCCCAGCATTTT.

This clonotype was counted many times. CDR3 DNA: TGTGCCTGGAGTGTTGAGACAGAGAATCAGCCCCAGCATTTT. It encodes CAWSVETENQPQHF. V gene TRBV30 combines with J gene TRBJ1-5, with D maybe TRBD1 (5 bases). The germline V and J ends were trimmed by 0 bases and 4 bases, with 10 bases remaining between them. Germline V lookup: CDR1 GTSNPN, CDR2 SVGIG (reference sequence). The CDR3 sequence is 14 residues long.

CDR3 amino acids: CATNSLTSGRIDTQYF. In DNA, the CDR3 is TGTGCCACCAATTCCTTGACTAGCGGGAGAATAGATACGCAGTATTTT. This chain uses TRBV24-1 with TRBJ2-3; 12 bases are a match to TRBD2. The ends lost 8 bases at V and 5 bases at J; junction bases unmatched: 10. The CDR3 is made up of 16 amino acids. Germline V gene sequence: CDR1 KGHDR, CDR2 SFDVKD.

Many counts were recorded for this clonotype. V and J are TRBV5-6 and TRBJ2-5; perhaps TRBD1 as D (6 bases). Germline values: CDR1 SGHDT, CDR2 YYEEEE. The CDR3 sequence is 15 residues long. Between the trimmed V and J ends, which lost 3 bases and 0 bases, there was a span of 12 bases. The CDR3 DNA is TGTGCCAGCAGCTCCAAACAGGGCTACCAAGAGACCCAGTACTTC. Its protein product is CASSSKQGYQETQYF.

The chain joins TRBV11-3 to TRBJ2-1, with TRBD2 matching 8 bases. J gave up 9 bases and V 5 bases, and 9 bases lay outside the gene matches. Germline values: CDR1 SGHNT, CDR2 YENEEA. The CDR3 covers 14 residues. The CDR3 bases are TGTGCCAGCAGCGTAACTAGCGGAATGTCTGAGCAGTTCTTC. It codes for CASSVTSGMSEQFF.

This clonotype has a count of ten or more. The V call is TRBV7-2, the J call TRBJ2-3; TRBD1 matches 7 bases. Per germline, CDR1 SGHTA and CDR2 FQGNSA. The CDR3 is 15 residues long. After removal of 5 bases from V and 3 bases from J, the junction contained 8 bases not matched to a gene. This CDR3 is CASSKRGRGTDTQYF. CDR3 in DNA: TGTGCCAGCAGCAAAAGGGGCAGGGGGACAGATACGCAGTATTTT.

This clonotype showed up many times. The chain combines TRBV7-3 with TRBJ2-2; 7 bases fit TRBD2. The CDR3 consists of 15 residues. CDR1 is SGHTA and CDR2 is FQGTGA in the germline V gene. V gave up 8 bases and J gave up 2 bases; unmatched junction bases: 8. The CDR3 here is CASQREGLNTGELFF. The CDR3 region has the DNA TGTGCCAGCCAAAGGGAGGGCCTCAACACCGGGGAGCTGTTTTTT.